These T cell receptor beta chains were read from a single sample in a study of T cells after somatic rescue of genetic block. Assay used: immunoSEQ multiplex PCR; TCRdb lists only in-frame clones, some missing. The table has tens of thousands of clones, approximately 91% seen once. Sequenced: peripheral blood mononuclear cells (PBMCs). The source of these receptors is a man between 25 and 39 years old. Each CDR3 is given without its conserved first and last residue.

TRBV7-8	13	ASSSLAGGQNEQF
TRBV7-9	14	ASSLLGGTLYNEQF
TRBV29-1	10	SVKRPPDTQY
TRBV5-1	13	ASSSAWREEYEQY
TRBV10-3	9	ATAGGGEQY
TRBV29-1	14	SVEGGWTGLQYGYT
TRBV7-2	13	ASSGGAGGSYEQY
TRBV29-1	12	SVRMDRGHEKLF
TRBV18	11	ASSPGHGETQY
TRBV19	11	ASTRTGNQPQH
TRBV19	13	ASSRAIDSSGGYT
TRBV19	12	ASSGGGSYNEQF
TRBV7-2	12	ASSTKDAHTEAF
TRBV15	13	ATSQDRGTGNTIY
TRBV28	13	ASRRQGTNTGELF
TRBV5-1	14	ASSLQTGPYQETQY
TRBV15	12	ATSRGERLNEQF
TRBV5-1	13	ASSFSDRSQETQY